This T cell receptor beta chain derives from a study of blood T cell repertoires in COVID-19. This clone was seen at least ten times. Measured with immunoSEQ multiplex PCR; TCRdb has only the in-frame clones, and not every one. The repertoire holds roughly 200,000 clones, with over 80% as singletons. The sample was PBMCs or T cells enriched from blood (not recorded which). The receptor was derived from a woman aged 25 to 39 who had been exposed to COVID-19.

The CDR3 reads CASSLGDRGDEKLFF. The CDR3 DNA reads TGTGCCAGCAGCTTGGGGGACAGGGGAGATGAAAAACTGTTTTTT. This chain joins TRBV5-4 and TRBJ1-4; TRBD1 aligns across 10 bases. CDR3 length: 15 amino acids. V shed 0 bases and J 6 bases; nucleotides not matched to a gene: 2. Germline CDR1 and CDR2: SGHNT and YYREEE (reference sequence).